These T cell receptor beta chains were read from a single sample in a study of control samples from healthy donors and cancer patients. This table comes from immunoSEQ multiplex PCR, and its TCRdb copy is limited to in-frame clones, with some not included. This sample has a few thousand clones, with 84% found just once. The material sequenced was formalin-fixed, paraffin-embedded tissue. The receptor set was obtained from a female donor with lung cancer. Both conserved end residues are part of each CDR3. A D gene is named only where the DNA matches it firmly. The size entry is marked missing in some rows and otherwise reads once, few, many or a size class.

.	TRBV9	.	TRBJ2-5	TGTGCCAGCAGCGAGTTGGGGGGACAGCGCCCCCAAGAGACCCAGTACTTC	CASSELGGQRPQETQYF
TRBD1	TRBV18	once	TRBJ1-2	TGTGCCAGCTCAGTACAGGGGGCGGAGGATGGCTACACCTTC	CASSVQGAEDGYTF
TRBD2	TRBV12-3/TRBV12-4	once	TRBJ2-1	TGTGCCAGCACCCCAGCGGGAGTCAATGAGCAGTTCTTC	CASTPAGVNEQFF
.	TRBV5-8	few	TRBJ2-5	TGTGCCAGCAGCTTGGGGCGGGCAGACCAAGAGACCCAGTACTTC	CASSLGRADQETQYF
TRBD2	TRBV4-2	few	TRBJ2-5	TGTGCCAGCAGCCAAGGATCTAGCGGGAGTTCAGAGACCCAGTACTTC	CASSQGSSGSSETQYF
.	TRBV6-1	.	TRBJ2-3	TGTGCCAGCAGTGAGACAGCGAATACGCAGTATTTT	CASSETANTQYF
.	TRBV19	.	TRBJ1-1	TGTGCCAGTAGTAGCCAAGTAGGGAACACTGAAGCTTTCTTT	CASSSQVGNTEAFF
.	TRBV5-1	.	TRBJ2-7	TGCGCCAGCAGCTCCTCCGCCGGGGACTCAAGCTCCTACGAGCAGTACTTC	CASSSSAGDSSSYEQYF
.	TRBV15	.	TRBJ1-5	TGTGCCACCAGCAGAGGAGCAGGGATCAATAATCAGCCCCAGCATTTT	CATSRGAGINNQPQHF
TRBD2	TRBV7-3	.	TRBJ2-1	TGTGCCAGCAGCCCCCTAGCGGGAGAGATGAATGAGCAGTTCTTC	CASSPLAGEMNEQFF
.	TRBV21-1	.	TRBJ2-3	TGTGCCAGCAGCAAAGCCACTGAAACTAGCGGGGGGGGATCGTTACGCACAGATACGCAGTATTTT	CASSKATETSGGGSLRTDTQYF